The next 2 T cell receptor beta chains were all read from a single sample in a study of blood T cell repertoires in COVID-19. Measured with immunoSEQ multiplex PCR; TCRdb has only the in-frame clones, and not every one. The data hold over 40,000 clones, with more than 85% observed a single time. Sequencing was performed on peripheral blood. These receptors all come from an elderly woman with acute or convalescent COVID-19.

This chain's CDR3 is CASSEMSTEAFF. In DNA form, the CDR3 reads TGTGCCAGCAGTGAAATGAGCACTGAAGCTTTCTTT. The chain uses TRBV2 and TRBJ1-1, with no clear D. Germline V gene sequence: CDR1 SNHLY, CDR2 FYNNEI. This CDR3 spans 12 amino acids. The germline V and J ends were trimmed by 2 bases and 4 bases, with 5 bases remaining between them.

The sample holds one count of this clone. The chain is built from TRBV9 and TRBJ2-5; D not resolved. The CDR3 runs to 14 residues. Germline values: CDR1 SGDLS, CDR2 YYNGEE. Trimming left V 0 bases short and J 5 bases short, with 11 bases between. The CDR3 loop is CASSVGLERETQYF. CDR3 sequence (DNA): TGTGCCAGCAGCGTAGGACTCGAGAGGGAGACCCAGTACTTC.